The 8 T cell receptor beta chains reported below all come from one sample, sequenced in a study of blood T cell repertoires in COVID-19. The repertoire was sequenced with immunoSEQ multiplex PCR; TCRdb's copy has only in-frame clones and lacks some. The sample has under 150,000 clones, roughly 90% seen once. Sequenced material: peripheral blood. Every receptor here comes from a human donor in a cohort sampled during active COVID-19.

This clone has only one observation. The chain joins TRBV7-9 to TRBJ1-2; D gene uncertain. This CDR3 is built from 12 residues. The germline V and J ends were trimmed by 5 bases and 7 bases, with 11 bases remaining between them. Per germline, CDR1 SEHNR and CDR2 FQNEAQ (reference sequence). CDR3 sequence reads: CASSRGVGGYTF. In nucleotides, the CDR3 is TGTGCCAGCAGCCGCGGGGTGGGTGGCTACACCTTC.

The CDR3 region has the DNA TGTGCCAGCAGCTTAGGACTAGCGGGAGACAGTGAGCAGTTCTTC. Protein: CASSLGLAGDSEQFF. The V gene is TRBV11-2, the J gene TRBJ2-1; 12 positions agree with TRBD2. Germline CDR1 is SGHAT and CDR2 is FQNNGV. The CDR3 totals 15 residues. V was clipped by 1 base and J by 9 bases; unmatched bases: 4.

For the CDR3, the DNA is TGTGCCAGTAGTGTCCAGGGTTCCTCCTCACTTTATGGCTACACCTTC. Translation gives CASSVQGSSSLYGYTF. This chain joins TRBV19 and TRBJ1-2; D perhaps matches TRBD1 (5 bases). CDR1 is LNHDA, CDR2 SQIVND, per germline (reference sequence). CDR3 length equals 16 residues. Deletions cut 5 bases from V and 5 bases from J, with 21 bases between.

J is TRBJ2-1 and V is TRBV4-3, with a possible D match to TRBD2 (6 bases). V lost 0 bases and J 1 base, leaving 10 bases between the germline ends. Germline V CDR1 and CDR2: LGHNA, YSLEER. The CDR3 runs 16 residues. The CDR3 loop reads CASSQDWGTSYNEQFF. The CDR3, as DNA: TGCGCCAGCAGCCAAGATTGGGGGACTTCCTACAATGAGCAGTTCTTC.

This chain joins TRBV11-2 and TRBJ2-7, with a tentative D call TRBD1 (6 bases). Germline V gene data show CDR1 as SGHAT and CDR2 as FQNNGV. The V end lost 4 bases, the J end lost 3 bases, and 16 bases lay between the germline ends. The CDR3 spans 15 residues. CDR3 nucleotides: TGTGCCAGCAGCTGGAGCCGGGACACACACTACGAGCAGTACTTC. Translating it yields CASSWSRDTHYEQYF.

The rearrangement uses TRBV30 and TRBJ1-2; D is unclear. Germline CDR1 and CDR2: GTSNPN and SVGIG (reference sequence). V was clipped by 3 bases and J by 9 bases, with 8 bases between them. This CDR3 region has 10 residues. CDR3 in amino acids: CAWRGTRYTF. The CDR3 nucleotides read TGTGCCTGGAGGGGCACTCGCTACACCTTC.

This rearrangement joins TRBV9 to TRBJ1-4, with 8 bases fitting TRBD1. Germline assignment: CDR1 SGDLS and CDR2 YYNGEE. This CDR3 has 15 amino acids. V dropped 4 bases and J dropped 6; count of bases not matched to a gene: 8. DNA of the CDR3: TGTGCCAGCAGCCACGGACAGGGATTATATGAAAAACTGTTTTTT. The encoded protein is CASSHGQGLYEKLFF.

The DNA of the CDR3 is TGTGCCAGCAGACCGGGTCGCATGAACACTGAAGCTTTCTTT. Translating gives CASRPGRMNTEAFF. V usage is TRBV6-5 and J usage is TRBJ1-1; no firm D call. The length of the CDR3 is 14 residues. CDR1 MNHEY and CDR2 SVGAGI come from the germline V gene. Trimming removed 6 bases from V and 0 bases from J, with 11 bases in between.